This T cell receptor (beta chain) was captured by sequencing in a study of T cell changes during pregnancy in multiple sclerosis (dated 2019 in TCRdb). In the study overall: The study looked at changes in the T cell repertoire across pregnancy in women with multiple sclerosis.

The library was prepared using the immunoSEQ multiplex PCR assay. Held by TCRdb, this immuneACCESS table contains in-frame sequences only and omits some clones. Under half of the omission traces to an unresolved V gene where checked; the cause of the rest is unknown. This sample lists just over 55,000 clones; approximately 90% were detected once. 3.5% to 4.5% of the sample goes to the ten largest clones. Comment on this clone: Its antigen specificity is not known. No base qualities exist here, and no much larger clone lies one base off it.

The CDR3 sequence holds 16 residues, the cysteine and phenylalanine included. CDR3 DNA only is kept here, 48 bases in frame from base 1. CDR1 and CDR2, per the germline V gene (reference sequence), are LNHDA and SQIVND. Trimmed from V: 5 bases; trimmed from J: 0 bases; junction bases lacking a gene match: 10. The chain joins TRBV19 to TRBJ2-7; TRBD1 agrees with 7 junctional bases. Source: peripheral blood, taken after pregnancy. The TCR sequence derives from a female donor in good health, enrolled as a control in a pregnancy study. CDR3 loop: CASSPLRTGPSYEQYF. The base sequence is TGTGCCAGTAGTCCGCTTCGGACAGGCCCCTCCTACGAGCAGTACTTC.